Below, one T cell receptor (beta chain) is given with its context. It has no known antigen specificity. One base away there is no much larger clone; base qualities are not given. Collaborating institutions collected whole blood in K2EDTA tubes following their own protocols. Collaborator samples were shipped for TCRbeta analysis as frozen whole blood, isolated PBMCs, or DNA extracted from either sample type. TCRbeta CDR3 regions were amplified from genomic DNA by means of the immunoSEQ Assay, a bias-controlled multiplex PCR. Per the authors' processing: The number of nucleated cells in each sample was estimated from the amplification of reference gene primers within the assay. To quantify the absolute abundance of each unique TCRbeta CDR3 rearrangement, sequence reads were collapsed and filtered. For each sample, productive Simpson clonality was calculated as the square root of Simpson's diversity index across productive rearrangements. Drawn from immuneACCESS, this table holds only the in-frame rearrangements with V and J called that TCRdb kept. Clones are partly lost; checked studies trace under half to an unresolved V gene and leave the rest unexplained. V, J and clone size reflect that table, while D and trimming were determined from the DNA. The sample table records 200,000 to 300,000 clones; 70% to 90% of these occur just once. In total, the top ten clones hold over 2% of the sample.

The CDR3 numbers 18 residues from cysteine through phenylalanine. Of all the DNA, just the CDR3 is kept, 54 bases in frame from base 1. The germline V gene supplies CDR1 MDHEN and CDR2 SYDVKM. V trim: 4 bases; J trim: 0 bases; unmatched bases: 11. This entry is derived from a study of blood T cell repertoires in COVID-19 (TCRdb year 2020). Broadly, across the study: Samples covering the acute and convalescent phases of COVID-19 were provided by collaborators in the United States, Italy and Spain. The material from the prospective study consisted of cDNA or gDNA derived from T cells, B-cell-depleted T cells, or PBMCs. Deeply sampled blood TCRbeta repertoires from subjects exposed to, actively infected with, or recovered from COVID-19 were included in the dataset. A freely available public database, intended as a resource for researchers studying the immune response to SARS-CoV-2, is where the repertoires were released. Samples were obtained from the ongoing ImmuneRACE study (first 160 participants) and from about 1,300 subjects provided by 6 global collaborators. Sample metadata almost always included a de-identified subject ID, COVID-19 status, age in years and sex. Where available, HLA class I and class II types were obtained from metadata supplied by the sample provider rather than from assay-based typing. Findings and caveats that apply to the study as a whole: The quantity of clinical and demographic metadata differed by source and by participant and was supplied without curation.

The TCR sequence derives from a woman between 45 and 60 years old with acute or convalescent COVID-19. The sequenced sample was peripheral blood. Recombination linked TRBV28 to TRBJ2-7; 11 central bases correspond to TRBD2. This receptor has the CDR3 CASSWGPGLAVDSYEQYF. In nucleotide form, the sequence is TGTGCCAGCAGTTGGGGCCCGGGACTAGCGGTCGACTCCTACGAGCAGTACTTC.